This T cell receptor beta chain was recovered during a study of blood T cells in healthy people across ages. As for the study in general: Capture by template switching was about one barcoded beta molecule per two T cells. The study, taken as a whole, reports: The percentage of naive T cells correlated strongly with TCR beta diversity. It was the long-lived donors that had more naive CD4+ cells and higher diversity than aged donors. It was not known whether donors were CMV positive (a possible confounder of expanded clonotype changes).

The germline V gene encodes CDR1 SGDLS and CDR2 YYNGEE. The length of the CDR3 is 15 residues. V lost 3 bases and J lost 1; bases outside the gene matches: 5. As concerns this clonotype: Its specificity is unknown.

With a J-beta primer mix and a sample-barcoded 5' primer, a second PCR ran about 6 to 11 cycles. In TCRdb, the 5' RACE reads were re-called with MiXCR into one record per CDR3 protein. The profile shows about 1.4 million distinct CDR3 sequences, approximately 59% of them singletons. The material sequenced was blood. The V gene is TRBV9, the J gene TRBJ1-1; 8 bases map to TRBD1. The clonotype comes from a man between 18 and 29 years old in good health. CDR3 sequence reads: CASSARQGSNTEAFF. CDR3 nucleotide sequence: TGTGCCAGCAGCGCCCGACAGGGGTCGAACACTGAAGCTTTCTTT.